The table lists the clone carrying this T cell receptor beta chain with a count of one. These data originate in a study of cytomegalovirus exposure and HLA in healthy donors. With 60 Vbeta and 13 Jbeta primers, the PCR was carried out. Sequencing used immunoSEQ multiplex PCR; TCRdb keeps in-frame clones, though not all of them. The sample holds 150,000 to 200,000 clones, roughly 85% seen once. Unmatched junction bases numbered 9, after V lost 8 bases and J lost 4 bases. The germline CDR1 and CDR2 sequences are MNHEY and SVGAGI. CDR3 length: 14 amino acids. This sequence joins TRBV6-5 and TRBJ2-3; TRBD2 matches 7 bases. Specimen: PBMCs. This receptor was identified in a woman between 25 and 40 years old in good health and CMV-seronegative. CDR3 coding DNA: TGTGCCAGCGGGGAGACTAGCTTGGCAGATACGCAGTATTTT. It yields the protein CASGETSLADTQYF.